This entry lists 10 T cell receptor beta chains sequenced from one sample in a study of blood T cell repertoires in COVID-19. This table comes from immunoSEQ multiplex PCR, and its TCRdb copy is limited to in-frame clones, with some not included. The sample includes under 100,000 clones, around 80% seen only once; the top ten take roughly a third. Sequencing input: peripheral blood. These receptors all stem from a man between 60 and 75 years old with COVID-19, enrolled during active disease.

A few counts support this clone. The CDR3 is CASSEDREGQPQHF. As DNA, the CDR3 is TGTGCCAGCAGTGAAGACAGAGAGGGTCAGCCCCAGCATTTT. The V gene is TRBV2, the J gene TRBJ1-5; D call uncertain. Germline V gives CDR1 SNHLY, CDR2 FYNNEI. V dropped 1 base and J dropped 6 bases, with 10 bases sitting between them. CDR3 length: 14 amino acids.

The chain employs TRBV3-1 (or the pseudogene TRBV3-2) and TRBJ2-1; 11 bases line up with TRBD1. CDR3 size: 15 residues. Germline V gene data show CDR1 as LGHDT and CDR2 as YNNKEL (reference sequence). Trimming at V came to 5 bases and at J to 6 bases, leaving 6 bases not matched to a gene. The DNA for the CDR3 is TGTGCCAGCAGCGCCCGGGACAGGGGGTTCAATGAGCAGTTCTTC. Translation: CASSARDRGFNEQFF.

The J gene is TRBJ2-1, the V gene TRBV30, with 7 bases lining up with TRBD2. The CDR3 is 14 residues long. CDR1 GTSNPN and CDR2 SVGIG come from the germline V gene (reference sequence). V lost 0 bases to trimming and J lost 7 bases; unmatched junction nucleotides: 6. DNA for the CDR3: TGTGCCTGGAGTGTACGCGGGAGAAGGAATGAGCAGTTCTTC. Translated: CAWSVRGRRNEQFF.

This clone was found once. V usage is TRBV19 and J usage is TRBJ1-2; the match to TRBD1 covers 8 bases. The germline CDR1 and CDR2 sequences are LNHDA and SQIVND (reference sequence). V shed 2 bases and J 8 bases; nucleotides not matched to a gene: 7. CDR3 length: 14 amino acids. In nucleotides, the CDR3 is TGTGCCAGTAGTATATCCGGGACAGGAGTCGGCTACACCTTC. Amino acids: CASSISGTGVGYTF.

The chain links TRBV4-2 to TRBJ2-5, with D hard to call. Trimming removed 0 bases at V and 3 bases at J, with 8 bases between. CDR1 and CDR2 from the germline V gene are LGHNA and YNFKEQ. The CDR3 is 14 residues long. The CDR3 region has the DNA TGTGCCAGCAGCCAAGATATGCAGGAAGAGACCCAGTACTTC. Residues: CASSQDMQEETQYF.

This chain joins TRBV7-2 and TRBJ2-3; 9 nucleotides agree with TRBD2. Germline lookup yields CDR1 SGHTA and CDR2 FQGNSA. The CDR3 extends over 17 amino acids. After removal of 3 bases from V and 0 bases from J, the junction contained 7 bases not matched to a gene. CDR3 loop: CASSFYPGLASTDTQYF. The CDR3 nucleotides read TGTGCCAGCAGCTTTTACCCGGGACTAGCAAGCACAGATACGCAGTATTTT. The complete variable domain, with remaining parts taken from reference TRBV7-2 and TRBJ2-3, reads GAGVSQSPSNKVTEKGKDVELRCDPISGHTALYWYRQSLGQGLEFLIYFQGNSAPDKSGLPSDRFSAERTGGSVSTLTIQRTQQEDSAVYLCASSFYPGLASTDTQYFGPGTRLTVL.

A few counts support this clone. The chain carries TRBV20-1 and TRBJ1-5, with a tentative D call TRBD1 (6 bases). V was cut by 3 bases and J by 4 bases, with 13 bases left in between. Germline CDR1 and CDR2: DFQATT and SNEGSKA (reference sequence). This CDR3 region has 14 residues. CDR3: CSASRQGINQPQHF. The CDR3 DNA follows: TGCAGTGCTAGTAGGCAGGGGATTAATCAGCCCCAGCATTTT.

J is TRBJ2-7 and V is TRBV5-8; the match to TRBD2 covers 12 bases. The CDR3 extends over 16 amino acids. Germline V CDR1 and CDR2: SGHTS, YDEGEE. V trimming: 1 base; J trimming: 5 bases; junction bases outside the gene matches: 7. CDR3 in DNA: TGTGCCAGCAGCTTGCCCAACCGACTAGCGGGGGACGAGCAGTACTTC. Its translation is CASSLPNRLAGDEQYF.

In DNA form, the CDR3 reads TGTGCCAGCAGCTACCCGGGACAGGGGACCGCCGGGGAGCTGTTTTTT. As protein: CASSYPGQGTAGELFF. The chain uses TRBV7-3 and TRBJ2-2; 10 bases align to TRBD1. The CDR3 totals 16 residues. Per the germline V gene, CDR1 is SGHTA and CDR2 is FQGTGA. V lost 4 bases, J lost 6 bases, and 8 bases stayed unmatched. The variable domain in full, completed from reference TRBV7-3 and TRBJ2-2, reads GAGVSQTPSNKVTEKGKYVELRCDPISGHTALYWYRQSLGQGPEFLIYFQGTGAADDSGLPNDRFFAVRPEGSVSTLKIQRTERGDSAVYLCASSYPGQGTAGELFFGEGSRLTVL.

This chain links TRBV2 with TRBJ2-5, with TRBD2 as a possible D gene (6 bases). Trimming took 6 bases from V and 5 from J, leaving 16 bases between them. This CDR3 has 14 residues. Germline values: CDR1 SNHLY, CDR2 FYNNEI. The CDR3 region is CASRDNWAGETQYF. For the CDR3, the DNA is TGTGCCAGCAGGGACAACTGGGCGGGGGAGACCCAGTACTTC.